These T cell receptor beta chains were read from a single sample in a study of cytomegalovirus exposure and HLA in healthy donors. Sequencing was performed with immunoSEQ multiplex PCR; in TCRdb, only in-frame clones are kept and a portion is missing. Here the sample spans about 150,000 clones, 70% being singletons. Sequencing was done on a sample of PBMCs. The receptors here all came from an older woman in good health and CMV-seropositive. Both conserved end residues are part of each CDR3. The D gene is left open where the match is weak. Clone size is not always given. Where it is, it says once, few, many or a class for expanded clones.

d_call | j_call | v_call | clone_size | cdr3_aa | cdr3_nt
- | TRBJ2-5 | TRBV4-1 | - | CASSQVRGLETQYF | TGCGCCAGCAGCCAAGTTCGGGGATTAGAGACCCAGTACTTC
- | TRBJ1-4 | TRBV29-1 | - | CSVEQTNEKLFF | TGCAGCGTTGAACAGACTAATGAAAAACTGTTTTTT
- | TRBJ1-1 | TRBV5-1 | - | CASSLVGAGTGTEAFF | TGCGCCAGCAGCTTGGTTGGGGCCGGGACTGGCACTGAAGCTTTCTTT
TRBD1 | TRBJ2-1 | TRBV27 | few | CASSVDRGRGGSEQFF | TGTGCCAGCAGCGTCGACAGGGGGCGCGGGGGGTCCGAGCAGTTCTTC
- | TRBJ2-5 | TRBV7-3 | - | CASSPPHSQETQYF | TGTGCCAGCAGCCCCCCGCACAGTCAAGAGACCCAGTACTTC
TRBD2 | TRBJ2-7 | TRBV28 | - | CASEGLAGGYYEQYF | TGTGCCAGCGAGGGACTAGCGGGAGGGTACTACGAGCAGTACTTC
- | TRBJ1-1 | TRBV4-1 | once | CASGREGQNTEAFF | TGCGCCAGCGGCCGGGAGGGACAGAACACTGAAGCTTTCTTT
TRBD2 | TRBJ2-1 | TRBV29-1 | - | CSVVLWASGNEQFF | TGCAGCGTTGTATTGTGGGCTAGCGGCAATGAGCAGTTCTTC
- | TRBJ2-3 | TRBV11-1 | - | CASSLDWASTDTQYF | TGTGCCAGCAGCTTAGATTGGGCTAGCACAGATACGCAGTATTTT
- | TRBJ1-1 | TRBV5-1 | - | CASSLGGVNTEAFF | TGCGCCAGCAGCTTGGGGGGGGTGAACACTGAAGCTTTCTTT
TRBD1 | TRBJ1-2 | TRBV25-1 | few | CASSESGQGVLEGYTF | TGTGCCAGCAGTGAATCAGGACAGGGAGTATTAGAGGGCTACACCTTC
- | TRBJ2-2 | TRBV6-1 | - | CASTWGSNTGELFF | TGTGCCAGCACGTGGGGCTCGAACACCGGGGAGCTGTTTTTT
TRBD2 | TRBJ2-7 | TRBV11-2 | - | CASTLGTSYSYEQYF | TGTGCCAGCACCTTGGGGACTAGTTATTCCTACGAGCAGTACTTC
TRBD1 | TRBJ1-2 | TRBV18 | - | CASSPPGQTNYGYTF | TGTGCCAGCTCACCCCCGGGACAGACTAACTATGGCTACACCTTC
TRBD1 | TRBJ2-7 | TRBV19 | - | CASSIQMTGTYEQYF | TGTGCCAGTAGTATACAAATGACAGGGACCTACGAGCAGTACTTC
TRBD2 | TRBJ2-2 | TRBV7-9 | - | CASSFTTSGRSGTGELFF | TGTGCCAGCAGCTTTACAACTAGCGGGAGATCGGGGACCGGGGAGCTGTTTTTT
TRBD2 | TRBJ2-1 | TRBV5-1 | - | CASSFTLAVSSYNEQFF | TGCGCCAGCAGCTTTACCCTAGCGGTAAGCTCCTACAATGAGCAGTTCTTC
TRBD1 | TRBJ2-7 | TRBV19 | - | CASSRDSTYEQYF | TGTGCCAGTAGCCGGGACAGTACCTACGAGCAGTACTTC